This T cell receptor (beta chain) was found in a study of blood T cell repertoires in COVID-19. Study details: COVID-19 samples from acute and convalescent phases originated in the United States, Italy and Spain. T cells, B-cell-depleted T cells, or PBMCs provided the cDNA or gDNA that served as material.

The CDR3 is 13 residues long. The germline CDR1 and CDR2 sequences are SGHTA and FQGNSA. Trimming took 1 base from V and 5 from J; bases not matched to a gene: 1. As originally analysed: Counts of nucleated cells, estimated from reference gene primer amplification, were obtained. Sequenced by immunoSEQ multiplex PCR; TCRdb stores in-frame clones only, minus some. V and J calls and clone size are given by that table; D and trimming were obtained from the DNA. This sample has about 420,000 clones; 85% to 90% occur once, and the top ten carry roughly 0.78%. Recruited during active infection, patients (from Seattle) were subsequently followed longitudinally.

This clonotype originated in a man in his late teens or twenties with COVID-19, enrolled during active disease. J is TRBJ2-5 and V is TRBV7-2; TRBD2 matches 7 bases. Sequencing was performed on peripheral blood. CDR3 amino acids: CASSLGTRETQYF. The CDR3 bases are TGTGCCAGCAGCTTAGGGACTAGGGAGACCCAGTACTTC.